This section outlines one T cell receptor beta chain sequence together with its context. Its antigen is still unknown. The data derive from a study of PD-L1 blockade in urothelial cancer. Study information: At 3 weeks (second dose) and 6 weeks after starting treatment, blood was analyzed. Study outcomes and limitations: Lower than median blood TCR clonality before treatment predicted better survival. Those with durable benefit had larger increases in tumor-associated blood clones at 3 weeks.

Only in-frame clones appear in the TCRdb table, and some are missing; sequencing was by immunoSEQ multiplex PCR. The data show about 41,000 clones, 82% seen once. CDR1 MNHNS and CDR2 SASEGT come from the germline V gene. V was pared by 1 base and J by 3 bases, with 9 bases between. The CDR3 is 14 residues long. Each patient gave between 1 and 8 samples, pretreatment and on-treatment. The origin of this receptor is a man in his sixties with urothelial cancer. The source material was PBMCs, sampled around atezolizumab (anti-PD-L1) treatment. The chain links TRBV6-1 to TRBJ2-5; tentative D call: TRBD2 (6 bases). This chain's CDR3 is CASSEGTGEETQYF. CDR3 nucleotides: TGTGCCAGCAGTGAAGGGACGGGGGAAGAGACCCAGTACTTC.